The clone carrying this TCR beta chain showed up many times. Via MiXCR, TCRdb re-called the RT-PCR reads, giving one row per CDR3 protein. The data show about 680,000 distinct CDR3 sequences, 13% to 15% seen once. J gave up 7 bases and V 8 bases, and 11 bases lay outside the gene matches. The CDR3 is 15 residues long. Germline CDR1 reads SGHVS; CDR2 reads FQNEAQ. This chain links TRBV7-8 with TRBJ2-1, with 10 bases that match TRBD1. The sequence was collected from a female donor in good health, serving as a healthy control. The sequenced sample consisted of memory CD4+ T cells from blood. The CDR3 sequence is CASPRRRQGANEQFF. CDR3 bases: TGTGCCAGCCCTCGCAGGAGACAGGGGGCGAATGAGCAGTTCTTC.